Below, 10 T cell receptor beta chains from the same sample are listed, as sequenced in a study of blood T cell repertoires in COVID-19. The data were produced by immunoSEQ multiplex PCR, yet TCRdb's version contains in-frame clones alone and is incomplete. In the table there are fewer than 55,000 clones, 68% of which are singletons. The sequencing input was peripheral blood. The source is a woman in her sixties or seventies with acute or convalescent COVID-19.

The chain combines TRBV2 with TRBJ1-2; 7 bases align to TRBD1. V shed 6 bases, J shed 11 bases, and the junction held 9 bases outside the gene matches. Per the germline V gene, CDR1 is SNHLY and CDR2 is FYNNEI. The CDR3 has 12 amino acids. CDR3 residues: CASRGDRAGYTF. As DNA, the CDR3 is TGTGCCAGCAGGGGAGACAGGGCGGGATACACCTTC.

The chain is built from TRBV28 and TRBJ1-5; D gene uncertain. CDR1 and CDR2 (germline): MDHEN, SYDVKM. Trimming removed 2 bases from V and 0 bases from J, with 17 bases in between. CDR3 length: 18 residues. The CDR3 nucleotides are TGTGCCAGCAGTTTAAGGATCGCAGGCGTTTATAGCAATCAGCCCCAGCATTTT. Protein product: CASSLRIAGVYSNQPQHF. The full variable domain, completed using reference TRBV28 and TRBJ1-5, is DVKVTQSSRYLVKRTGEKVFLECVQDMDHENMFWYRQDPGLGLRLIYFSYDVKMKEKGDIPEGYSVSREKKERFSLILESASTNQTSMYLCASSLRIAGVYSNQPQHFGDGTRLSIL.

A few counts support this clone. This sequence joins TRBV5-1 and TRBJ2-3, with D maybe TRBD1 (6 bases). Trimming pared 4 bases from V and 6 bases from J, leaving 9 bases between. This CDR3 has 12 amino acids. Germline V gene lookup returns CDR1 SGHRS and CDR2 YFSETQ. CDR3 in DNA: TGCGCCAGCAGCGCCAGGGGTGATACGCAGTATTTT. Encoded protein: CASSARGDTQYF.

The CDR3 sequence: CASGLAGGDEQFF. CDR3 nucleotide sequence: TGTGCCAGCGGGCTAGCGGGAGGGGATGAGCAGTTCTTC. J is TRBJ2-1 and V is TRBV5-8, with 12 bases lining up with TRBD2. Germline CDR1 and CDR2: SGHTS and YDEGEE. The CDR3 spans 13 residues. Unmatched junction bases numbered 4, after V lost 7 bases and J lost 8 bases. Using reference TRBV5-8 and TRBJ2-1 for the parts outside the CDR3, the full variable domain is EAGVTQSPTHLIKTRGQQATLRCSPISGHTSVYWYQQALGLGLQFLLWYDEGEERNRGNFPPRFSGRQFPNYSSELNVNALELEDSALYLCASGLAGGDEQFFGPGTRLTVL.

This clone was counted a few times. This chain joins TRBV29-1 and TRBJ2-7; 8 nucleotides agree with TRBD1. The V gene's germline CDR1 is SQVTM and CDR2 ANQGSEA. The CDR3 covers 12 residues. The V gene end was trimmed by 6 bases and the J gene end by 0 bases; junction bases not matched to a gene: 1. The CDR3 coding sequence is TGCAGCGTACAGGGGGGCTCCTACGAGCAGTACTTC. Amino acids: CSVQGGSYEQYF.

The V gene is TRBV9, the J gene TRBJ1-2, with 7 bases identical to TRBD1. Germline V gene data show CDR1 as SGDLS and CDR2 as YYNGEE. The trim removed 0 bases at V and 3 bases at J, leaving 5 bases unmatched. The CDR3 spans 15 residues. CDR3 in DNA: TGTGCCAGCAGCGTAGAGGCCGGGACAGACTATGGCTACACCTTC. Residues: CASSVEAGTDYGYTF.

The rearrangement joins TRBV4-1 to TRBJ2-3; 11 bases are a match to TRBD2. CDR3 size: 17 residues. Germline CDR1 is MGHRA and CDR2 is YSYEKL. The trim removed 4 bases at V and 4 bases at J, leaving 10 bases unmatched. The CDR3 region is CASSRQPGTSGADTQYF. The CDR3 nucleotides are TGCGCCAGCAGCCGCCAACCCGGGACTAGCGGCGCAGATACGCAGTATTTT.

The J gene is TRBJ1-2, the V gene TRBV28; tentative D call: TRBD1 (5 bases). Germline CDR1 and CDR2: MDHEN and SYDVKM. The length of the CDR3 is 13 residues. Deletions cut 6 bases from V and 5 bases from J, with 13 bases between. CDR3 sequence reads: CASRPGGPYGYTF. CDR3 sequence (DNA): TGTGCCAGCAGACCCGGGGGTCCTTATGGCTACACCTTC.

The CDR3 sequence is CASSPGTGGHGYTF. The CDR3 DNA reads TGTGCCAGCAGCCCCGGGACAGGGGGCCATGGCTACACCTTC. J is TRBJ1-2 and V is TRBV25-1; 12 bases map to TRBD1. After removal of 6 bases from V and 6 bases from J, the junction contained 5 bases not matched to a gene. The CDR3 is 14 amino acids. Germline lookup yields CDR1 MGHDK and CDR2 SYGVNS.

This clone was seen only once. CDR3 DNA sequence: TGTGCCAGCAGTTTATCAGGGCACTATGGCTACACCTTC. Protein sequence: CASSLSGHYGYTF. The chain employs TRBV28 and TRBJ1-2; a weak D match, TRBD1 (5 bases). The V and J ends lost 1 base and 3 bases respectively, with 6 bases between them. CDR1 and CDR2 from the germline V gene are MDHEN and SYDVKM. The CDR3 contains 13 residues.